The entry that follows covers one T cell receptor beta chain sequence. Germline V gene lookup returns CDR1 SGHRS and CDR2 YFSETQ. The CDR3 is made up of 15 amino acids. The V gene lost 6 bases and the J gene lost 1 base, with 16 bases spanning the gap. This sample stems from a study of blood T cell repertoires in COVID-19. Across the study: Donors in the United States, Italy and Spain gave samples during acute or convalescent COVID-19.

TCRdb's table, derived via immunoSEQ multiplex PCR, lists solely in-frame clones and lacks some. The sample carries roughly 140,000 clones, around 89% recorded once. The receptor was isolated from a woman older than 75 with acute or convalescent COVID-19. The sequencing sample was made of peripheral blood. The genes are TRBV5-1 and TRBJ1-1, with D perhaps matching TRBD1 (5 bases). The chain's CDR3 is CASTPGSRGNTEAFF. The CDR3 DNA reads as TGCGCCAGCACCCCTGGATCAAGGGGGAACACTGAAGCTTTCTTT.